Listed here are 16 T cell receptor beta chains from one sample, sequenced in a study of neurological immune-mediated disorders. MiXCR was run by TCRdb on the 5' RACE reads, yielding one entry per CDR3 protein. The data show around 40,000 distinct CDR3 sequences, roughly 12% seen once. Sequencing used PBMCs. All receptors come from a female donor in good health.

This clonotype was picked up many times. The CDR3 region is CAPENTEAFF. DNA of the CDR3: TGCGCCCCAGAGAACACTGAAGCTTTCTTT. The gene calls are TRBV5-1 and TRBJ1-1, with no clear D. CDR3 length: 10 amino acids. Germline CDR1 is SGHRS and CDR2 is YFSETQ. Trimming cost V 10 bases and J 1 base, with 5 bases left between them. Full variable domain (rest looked up from reference TRBV5-1 and TRBJ1-1): KAGVTQTPRYLIKTRGQQVTLSCSPISGHRSVSWYQQTPGQGLQFLFEYFSETQRNKGNFPGRFSGRQFSNSRSEMNVSTLELGDSALYLCAPENTEAFFGQGTRLTVV.

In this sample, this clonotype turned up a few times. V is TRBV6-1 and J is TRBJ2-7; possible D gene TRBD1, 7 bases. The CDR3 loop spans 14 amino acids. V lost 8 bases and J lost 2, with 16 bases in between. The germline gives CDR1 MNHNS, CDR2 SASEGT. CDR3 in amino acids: CASHSGGTAYEQYF. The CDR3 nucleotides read TGTGCCAGCCACAGTGGAGGGACAGCCTACGAGCAGTACTTC.

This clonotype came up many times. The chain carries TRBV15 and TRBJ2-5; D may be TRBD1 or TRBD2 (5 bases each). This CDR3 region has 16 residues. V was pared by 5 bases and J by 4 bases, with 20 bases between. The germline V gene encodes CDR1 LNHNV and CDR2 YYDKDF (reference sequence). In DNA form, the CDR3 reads TGTGCCACCAGCCAAGGGACGGACCCTCGGGGAGAGACCCAGTACTTC. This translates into CATSQGTDPRGETQYF.

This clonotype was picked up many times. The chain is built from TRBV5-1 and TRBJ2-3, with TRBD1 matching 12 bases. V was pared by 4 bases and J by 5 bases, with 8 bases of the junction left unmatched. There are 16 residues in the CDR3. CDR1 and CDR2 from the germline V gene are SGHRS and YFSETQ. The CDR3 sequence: CASSPRGQGAGDTQYF. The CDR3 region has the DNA TGCGCCAGCAGCCCCCGGGGACAGGGGGCAGGAGATACGCAGTATTTT.

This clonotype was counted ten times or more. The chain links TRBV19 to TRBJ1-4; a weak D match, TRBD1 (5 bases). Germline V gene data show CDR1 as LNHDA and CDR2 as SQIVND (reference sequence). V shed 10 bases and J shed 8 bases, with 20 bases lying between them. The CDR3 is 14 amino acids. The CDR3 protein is CATRSAGTSEKLFF. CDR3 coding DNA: TGTGCCACTCGCTCTGCCGGGACCTCGGAAAAACTGTTTTTT.

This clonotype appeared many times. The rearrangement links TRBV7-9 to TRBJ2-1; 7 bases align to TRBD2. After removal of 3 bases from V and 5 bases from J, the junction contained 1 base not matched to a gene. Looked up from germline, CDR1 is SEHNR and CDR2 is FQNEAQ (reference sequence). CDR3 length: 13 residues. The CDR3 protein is CASSLGTNNEQFF. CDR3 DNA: TGTGCCAGCAGCTTGGGGACTAACAATGAGCAGTTCTTC.

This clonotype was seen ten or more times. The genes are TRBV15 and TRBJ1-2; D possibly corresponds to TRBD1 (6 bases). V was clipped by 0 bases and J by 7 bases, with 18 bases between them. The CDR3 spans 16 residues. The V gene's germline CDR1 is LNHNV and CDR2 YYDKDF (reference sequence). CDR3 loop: CATSRDPGGGSSGYTF. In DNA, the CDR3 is TGTGCCACCAGCAGAGATCCAGGAGGGGGAAGTAGTGGCTACACCTTC.

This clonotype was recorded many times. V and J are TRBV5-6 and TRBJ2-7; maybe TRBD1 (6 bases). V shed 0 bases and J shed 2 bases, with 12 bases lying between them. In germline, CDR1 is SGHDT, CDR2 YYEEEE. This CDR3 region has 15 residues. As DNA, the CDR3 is TGTGCCAGCAGCTTGGAGACAGGAAGACCCTACGAGCAGTACTTC. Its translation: CASSLETGRPYEQYF.

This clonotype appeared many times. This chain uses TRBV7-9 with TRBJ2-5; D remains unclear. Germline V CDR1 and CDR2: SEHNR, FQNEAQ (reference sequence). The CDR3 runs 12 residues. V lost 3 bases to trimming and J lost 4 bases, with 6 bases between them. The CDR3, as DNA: TGTGCCAGCAGCTTGGCTACAGAGACCCAGTACTTC. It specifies CASSLATETQYF.

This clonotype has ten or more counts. The CDR3 DNA sequence: TGTGCCATCAGTGAGTCAGGGGTCCCCTATAATTCACCCCTCCACTTT. Its translation: CAISESGVPYNSPLHF. The chain uses TRBV10-3 and TRBJ1-6, with D perhaps matching TRBD1 (5 bases). The CDR3 loop spans 16 amino acids. V shed 0 bases and J shed 2 bases, with 8 bases lying between them. Looked up from germline, CDR1 is ENHRY and CDR2 is SYGVKD.

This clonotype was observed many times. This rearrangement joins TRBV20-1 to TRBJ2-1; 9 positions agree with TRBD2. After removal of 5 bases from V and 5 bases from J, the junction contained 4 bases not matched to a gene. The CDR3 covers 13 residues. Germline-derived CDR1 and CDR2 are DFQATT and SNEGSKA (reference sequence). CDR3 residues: CSALLAGNNEQFF. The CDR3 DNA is TGCAGTGCTCTCCTAGCGGGAAACAATGAGCAGTTCTTC.

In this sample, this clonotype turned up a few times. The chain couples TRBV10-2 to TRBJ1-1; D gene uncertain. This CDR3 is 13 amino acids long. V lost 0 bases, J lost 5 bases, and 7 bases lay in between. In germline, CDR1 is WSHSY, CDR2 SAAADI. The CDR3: CASSESGGTEAFF. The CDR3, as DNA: TGCGCCAGCAGTGAGTCGGGAGGGACTGAAGCTTTCTTT.

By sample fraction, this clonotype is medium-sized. The CDR3 bases are TGTGCCAGCAGTTTATTGGGGGATAGCTCCTACAATGAGCAGTTCTTC. This encodes CASSLLGDSSYNEQFF. This chain links TRBV12-3 or TRBV12-4 with TRBJ2-1; D may match TRBD1 or TRBD2 (5 bases each). V was clipped by 2 bases and J by 0 bases, with 11 bases between them. The CDR3 runs to 16 residues.

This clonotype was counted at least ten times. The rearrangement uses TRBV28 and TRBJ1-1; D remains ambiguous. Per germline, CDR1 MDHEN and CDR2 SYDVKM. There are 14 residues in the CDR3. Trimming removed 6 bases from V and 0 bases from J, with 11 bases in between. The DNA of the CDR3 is TGTGCCAGCAGCCTACAGAGAGTGAACACTGAAGCTTTCTTT. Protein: CASSLQRVNTEAFF.

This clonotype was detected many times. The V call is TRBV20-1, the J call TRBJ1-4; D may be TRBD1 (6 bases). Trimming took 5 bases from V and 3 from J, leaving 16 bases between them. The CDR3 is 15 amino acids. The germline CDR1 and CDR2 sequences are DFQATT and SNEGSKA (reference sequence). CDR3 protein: CSARTGFMANEKLFF. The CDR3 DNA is TGCAGTGCTCGCACAGGGTTTATGGCTAATGAAAAACTGTTTTTT.

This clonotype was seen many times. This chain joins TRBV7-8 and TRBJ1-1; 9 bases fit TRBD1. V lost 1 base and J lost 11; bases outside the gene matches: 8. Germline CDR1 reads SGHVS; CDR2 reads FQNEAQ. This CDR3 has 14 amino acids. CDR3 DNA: TGTGCCAGCAGCTTAGGTGGGACAGGGCGGTGGGCTTTCTTT. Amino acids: CASSLGGTGRWAFF.